The 21 T cell receptor beta chains listed next were all sequenced from one sample in a study of human T cells and chemical hapten exposure. One entry per CDR3 protein, called by TCRdb with MiXCR from the RACE reads. The sample lists more than 75,000 distinct CDR3 sequences, over 6.5% occurring once. Indicated time point: healthy volunteer bleed at 6 weeks. The starting material, unfractionated whole blood, was used for total RNA extraction. Material for sequencing was whole blood. All receptors derive from a male donor in good health. Some clones in this sample may be carry-over from other donors' samples.

There are many counts of this clonotype. The genes are TRBV7-2 and TRBJ2-7, with TRBD1 identical over 10 bases. V lost 5 bases to trimming and J lost 6 bases; unmatched junction nucleotides: 7. This CDR3 region has 14 residues. Germline CDR1 and CDR2: SGHTA and FQGNSA. The CDR3 loop reads CASSTRDRGSEQYF. The CDR3 DNA sequence: TGTGCCAGCAGCACAAGGGACAGGGGAAGCGAGCAGTACTTC.

This clonotype occurred a few times. This rearrangement joins TRBV27 to TRBJ1-5, with TRBD1 as a possible D gene (5 bases). Germline assignment: CDR1 MNHEY and CDR2 SMNVEV (reference sequence). Trimming cost V 6 bases and J 3 bases, with 18 bases left between them. CDR3 length: 16 residues. CDR3 sequence (DNA): TGTGCCAGCAGCCGGACCCGCGACAGATACAATCAGCCCCAGCATTTT. It yields the protein CASSRTRDRYNQPQHF.

This clonotype has just a few counts. CDR3 in amino acids: CSARSSGGLPSTDTQYF. For the CDR3, the DNA is TGCAGTGCTAGATCCTCCGGGGGGCTTCCTAGCACAGATACGCAGTATTTT. The genes are TRBV20-1 and TRBJ2-3, with D possibly matching TRBD2 (7 bases). V lost 2 bases to trimming and J lost 0 bases, with 18 bases between them. Germline values: CDR1 DFQATT, CDR2 SNEGSKA (reference sequence). The CDR3 runs 17 residues.

This clonotype was recorded at least ten times. The V gene is TRBV3-1, the J gene TRBJ2-7, with D perhaps being TRBD1 or TRBD2 (5 bases each). With 4 bases removed from V and 7 bases from J, the gap between germline ends came to 23 bases. Germline assignment: CDR1 LGHDT and CDR2 YNNKEL (reference sequence). The CDR3 covers 16 residues. The CDR3 bases are TGTGCCAGCAGCCTTCAAATTGGGGGAGAGGTATGGGAGCAGTACTTC. Translation gives CASSLQIGGEVWEQYF.

On this clonotype: The conserved final phenylalanine or tryptophan is absent from the CDR3, which likely points to a read error. The V call is TRBV12-3 or TRBV12-4, the J call TRBJ1-5; no firm D call. This CDR3 comprises 14 residues. The germline V and J ends were trimmed by 1 base and 3 bases, with 7 bases remaining between them. The DNA for the CDR3 is TGTGCCAGCAGTTTAGTACCGATCAATCAGCCCCAGCATCTT. Amino acids: CASSLVPINQPQHL.

Many counts were recorded for this clonotype. The genes are TRBV10-3 and TRBJ2-1; unclear D gene. The germline V gene has CDR1 ENHRY and CDR2 SYGVKD. Trimming shortened V by 4 bases and J by 8 bases, and 18 bases separated the two germline ends. The CDR3 is 15 residues long. CDR3 sequence reads: CAISAPSVSSDEQFF. CDR3 nucleotides: TGTGCCATCAGTGCCCCATCCGTTTCATCGGATGAGCAGTTCTTC.

Many counts were recorded for this clonotype. CDR3 residues: CASSYRGSNTEAFF. The CDR3 DNA reads TGTGCCAGCAGTTACAGGGGCTCGAACACTGAAGCTTTCTTT. This rearrangement joins TRBV6-5 to TRBJ1-1; maybe TRBD1 (5 bases). The CDR3 has 14 residues. Germline assignment: CDR1 MNHEY and CDR2 SVGAGI. The V and J ends lost 2 bases and 1 base respectively, with 8 bases between them.

The CDR3, as DNA: TGTGCCAGCAGTTTCGGGACAGCTGGAAACACCATATATTTT. Translation gives CASSFGTAGNTIYF. The rearrangement joins TRBV12-3 or TRBV12-4 to TRBJ1-3, with TRBD1 matching over 7 bases. This CDR3 contains 14 residues. Unmatched junction bases numbered 1, after V lost 3 bases and J lost 2 bases.

This clonotype has a handful of counts. The gene calls are TRBV12-3 or TRBV12-4 and TRBJ1-6; D gene uncertain. Trimming cost V 3 bases and J 5 bases, with 5 bases left between them. The CDR3 totals 13 residues. Here the CDR3 DNA reads TGTGCCAGCAGTTTTGGAGATAATTCACCCCTCCACTTT. Translating gives CASSFGDNSPLHF.

This clonotype has a handful of counts. V is TRBV27 and J is TRBJ2-5, with D unresolved. V lost 5 bases to trimming and J lost 5 bases, with 12 bases between them. Germline V gene data show CDR1 as MNHEY and CDR2 as SMNVEV (reference sequence). CDR3 length: 13 amino acids. CDR3 nucleotides: TGTGCCAGCAGTGAGCTAGGCAAGGAGACCCAGTACTTC. Encoded protein: CASSELGKETQYF.

This rearrangement joins TRBV29-1 to TRBJ2-3, with TRBD2 matching 10 bases. V shed 7 bases and J 7 bases; nucleotides not matched to a gene: 11. The germline CDR1 and CDR2 sequences are SQVTM and ANQGSEA. The CDR3 loop spans 14 amino acids. The CDR3 nucleotides read TGCAGCGGAACTAGCGGGGCCTCCTCGTATACGCAGTATTTT. It specifies CSGTSGASSYTQYF.

The chain joins TRBV19 to TRBJ2-1; a possible D gene is TRBD1 (6 bases). Germline V gene lookup returns CDR1 LNHDA and CDR2 SQIVND (reference sequence). V lost 0 bases to trimming and J lost 6 bases, with 9 bases between them. This CDR3 is built from 14 residues. Here the CDR3 reads CASSIDRGPNEQFF. The CDR3 nucleotides read TGTGCCAGTAGTATAGACAGGGGTCCCAATGAGCAGTTCTTC.

This clonotype was seen a handful of times. V usage is TRBV19 and J usage is TRBJ2-1, with 7 bases lining up with TRBD1. The V and J ends lost 6 bases and 2 bases, in that order; junction bases with no gene match: 4. Germline CDR1 and CDR2: LNHDA and SQIVND (reference sequence). The CDR3 length is 14 residues. In nucleotides, the CDR3 is TGTGCCAGTAGCGACAGGGTCCCCTACAATGAGCAGTTCTTC. This gives the protein CASSDRVPYNEQFF.

This clonotype was picked up many times. The chain employs TRBV4-3 and TRBJ1-1; D remains unclear. The CDR3 length is 15 residues. CDR1 is LGHNA, CDR2 YSLEER, per germline. The germline V and J ends were trimmed by 0 bases and 7 bases, with 15 bases remaining between them. The CDR3 nucleotides are TGCGCCAGCAGCCAAGAAACCCTTAGGAGGGTTGAAGCTTTCTTT. It translates to CASSQETLRRVEAFF.

The sample holds a few counts of this clonotype. The chain couples TRBV5-6 to TRBJ2-1, with 8 positions matching TRBD1. Unmatched junction bases numbered 8, after V lost 6 bases and J lost 9 bases. The CDR3 length is 13 residues. The germline CDR1 and CDR2 sequences are SGHDT and YYEEEE. The CDR3 loop is CASTRTGILEQFF. In nucleotides, the CDR3 is TGTGCCAGCACCAGGACAGGGATACTTGAGCAGTTCTTC.

The J gene is TRBJ1-5, the V gene TRBV6-5, with D perhaps matching TRBD1 (6 bases). Germline V CDR1 and CDR2: MNHEY, SVGAGI. V lost 6 bases and J 0 bases, leaving 9 bases between the germline ends. This CDR3 is 14 amino acids long. CDR3 sequence (DNA): TGTGCCAGCAGGGACAGTTATAGCAATCAGCCCCAGCATTTT. Amino acid sequence: CASRDSYSNQPQHF.

This clonotype was seen ten or more times. The gene calls are TRBV20-1 and TRBJ1-1, with D possibly TRBD1 on 6 matching bases. CDR1 is DFQATT and CDR2 is SNEGSKA in the germline V gene (reference sequence). V was trimmed by 3 bases and J by 3 bases, leaving 14 bases between them. CDR3 length equals 14 residues. CDR3 bases: TGCAGTGCTAGTTACGGGGGCTTCGACACTGAAGCTTTCTTT. Translation gives CSASYGGFDTEAFF.

The gene calls are TRBV10-1 and TRBJ2-7, with D possibly being TRBD1 (5 bases). The CDR3 is 13 residues long. Trimming pared 2 bases from V and 6 bases from J, leaving 11 bases between. Germline values: CDR1 WNHNN, CDR2 SYGVQD (reference sequence). CDR3 region: CASSERRQTEQYF. As DNA, the CDR3 is TGCGCCAGCAGTGAGCGCAGACAGACCGAGCAGTACTTC.

The V gene is TRBV5-1, the J gene TRBJ2-3; TRBD1 or TRBD2 may be the D gene (6 bases each). Trimming took off 0 bases at V and 0 bases at J, with 11 bases between the two ends. Germline CDR1 is SGHRS and CDR2 is YFSETQ. The CDR3 sequence is 16 residues long. In DNA, the CDR3 is TGCGCCAGCAGCTTGGGGGGGGCACGGAGCACAGATACGCAGTATTTT. Translated: CASSLGGARSTDTQYF.

This clonotype was counted at least ten times. The chain links TRBV6-4 to TRBJ2-3; 11 bases fit TRBD2. The J segment lost 2 bases and the V segment lost 4 bases, leaving 2 bases of the junction unmatched. The CDR3 length is 15 residues. CDR1 is MRHNA, CDR2 SNTAGT, per germline. CDR3 bases: TGTGCCAGCAGTGGGACTAGCGGGCCCACAGATACGCAGTATTTT. Translated: CASSGTSGPTDTQYF.

This clonotype was counted a few times. The rearrangement links TRBV6-5 to TRBJ1-1; D gene uncertain. The CDR3 is 14 residues long. Germline CDR1 is MNHEY and CDR2 is SVGAGI. V lost 6 bases, J lost 0 bases, and 11 bases lay in between. The CDR3 sequence is CASSLTRMNTEAFF. For the CDR3, the DNA is TGTGCCAGCAGCCTAACAAGAATGAACACTGAAGCTTTCTTT.